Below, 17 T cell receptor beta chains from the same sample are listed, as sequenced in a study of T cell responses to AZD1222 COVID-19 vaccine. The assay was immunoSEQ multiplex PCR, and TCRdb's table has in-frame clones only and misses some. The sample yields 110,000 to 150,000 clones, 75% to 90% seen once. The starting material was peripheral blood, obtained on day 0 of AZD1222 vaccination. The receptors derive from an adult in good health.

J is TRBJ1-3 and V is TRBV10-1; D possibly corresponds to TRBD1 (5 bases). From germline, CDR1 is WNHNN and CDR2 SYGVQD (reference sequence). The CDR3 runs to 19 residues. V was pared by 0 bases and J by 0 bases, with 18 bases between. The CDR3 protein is CASSESKGRENDSGNTIYF. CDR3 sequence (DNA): TGCGCCAGCAGTGAGTCGAAGGGCAGGGAAAATGACTCTGGAAACACCATATATTTT.

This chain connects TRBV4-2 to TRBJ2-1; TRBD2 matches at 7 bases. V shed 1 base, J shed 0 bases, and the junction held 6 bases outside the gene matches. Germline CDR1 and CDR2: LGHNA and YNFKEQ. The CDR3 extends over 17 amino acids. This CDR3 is CASSQGVTGGSYNEQFF. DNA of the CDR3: TGTGCCAGCAGCCAAGGGGTGACGGGGGGCTCCTACAATGAGCAGTTCTTC.

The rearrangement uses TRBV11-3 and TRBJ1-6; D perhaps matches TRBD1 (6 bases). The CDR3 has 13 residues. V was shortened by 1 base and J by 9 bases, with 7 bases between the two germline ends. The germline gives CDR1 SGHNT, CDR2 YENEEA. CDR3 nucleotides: TGTGCCAGCAGCTTAGGAGGGGGTTCACCCCTCCACTTT. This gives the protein CASSLGGGSPLHF. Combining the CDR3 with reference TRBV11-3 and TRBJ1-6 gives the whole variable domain EAGVVQSPRYKIIEKKQPVAFWCNPISGHNTLYWYLQNLGQGPELLIRYENEEAVDDSQLPKDRFSAERLKGVDSTLKIQPAELGDSAVYLCASSLGGGSPLHFGNGTRLTVT.

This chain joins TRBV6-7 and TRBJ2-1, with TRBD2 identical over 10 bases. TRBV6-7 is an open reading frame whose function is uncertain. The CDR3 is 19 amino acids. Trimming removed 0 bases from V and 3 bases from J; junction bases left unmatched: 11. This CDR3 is CASSYSEVGGLAVYNEQFF. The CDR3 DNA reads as TGTGCCAGCAGTTACTCAGAGGTAGGAGGACTAGCGGTCTACAATGAGCAGTTCTTC.

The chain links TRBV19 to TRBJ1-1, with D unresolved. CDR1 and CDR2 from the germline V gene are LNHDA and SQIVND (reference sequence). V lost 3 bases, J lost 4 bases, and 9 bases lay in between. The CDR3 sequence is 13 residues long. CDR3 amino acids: CASSMEAGTEAFF. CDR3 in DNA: TGTGCCAGTAGTATGGAGGCGGGCACTGAAGCTTTCTTT.

The CDR3 coding sequence is TGTGCCAGCAGCTTAGGGGGACACTACTACTCACCCCTCCACTTT. Protein sequence: CASSLGGHYYSPLHF. V gene TRBV11-2 combines with J gene TRBJ1-6, with a weak D call TRBD1 (6 bases). The length of the CDR3 is 15 residues. V dropped 1 base and J dropped 10 bases, with 14 bases sitting between them. The germline CDR1 and CDR2 sequences are SGHAT and FQNNGV.

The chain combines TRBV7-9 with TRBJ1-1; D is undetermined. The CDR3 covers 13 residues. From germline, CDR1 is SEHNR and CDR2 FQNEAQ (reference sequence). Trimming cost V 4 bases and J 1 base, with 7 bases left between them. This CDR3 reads CASSSDGNTEAFF. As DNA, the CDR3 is TGTGCCAGCAGCTCCGACGGGAACACTGAAGCTTTCTTT.

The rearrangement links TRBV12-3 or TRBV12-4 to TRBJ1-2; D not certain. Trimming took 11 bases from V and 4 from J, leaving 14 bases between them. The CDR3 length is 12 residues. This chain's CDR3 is CAVDGRGYGYTF. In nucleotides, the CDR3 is TGTGCCGTTGACGGGCGGGGCTATGGCTACACCTTC.

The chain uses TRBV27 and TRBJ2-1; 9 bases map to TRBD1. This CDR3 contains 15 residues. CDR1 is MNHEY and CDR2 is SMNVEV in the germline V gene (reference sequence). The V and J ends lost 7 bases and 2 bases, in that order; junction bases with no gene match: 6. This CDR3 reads CASKPDRGAYNEQFF. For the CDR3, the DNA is TGTGCCAGCAAGCCGGACAGGGGCGCCTACAATGAGCAGTTCTTC.

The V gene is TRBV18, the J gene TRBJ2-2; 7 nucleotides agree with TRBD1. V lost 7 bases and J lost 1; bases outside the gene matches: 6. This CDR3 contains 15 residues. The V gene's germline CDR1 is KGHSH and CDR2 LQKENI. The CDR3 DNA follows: TGTGCCAGCTTATACCGACAGGGGAACACCGGGGAGCTGTTTTTT. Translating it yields CASLYRQGNTGELFF.

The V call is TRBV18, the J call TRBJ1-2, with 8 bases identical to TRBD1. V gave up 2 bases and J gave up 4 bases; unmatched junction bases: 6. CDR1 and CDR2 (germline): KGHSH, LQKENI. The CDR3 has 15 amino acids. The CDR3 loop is CASSPRPGQGYGYTF. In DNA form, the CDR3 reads TGTGCCAGCTCACCAAGGCCAGGACAGGGCTATGGCTACACCTTC.

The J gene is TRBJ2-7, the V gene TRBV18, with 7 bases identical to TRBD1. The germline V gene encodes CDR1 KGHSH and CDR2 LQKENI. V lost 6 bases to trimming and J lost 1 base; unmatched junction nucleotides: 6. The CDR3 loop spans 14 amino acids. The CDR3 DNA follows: TGTGCCAGCTCTCAGACAGGGAGATCCTACGAGCAGTACTTC. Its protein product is CASSQTGRSYEQYF.

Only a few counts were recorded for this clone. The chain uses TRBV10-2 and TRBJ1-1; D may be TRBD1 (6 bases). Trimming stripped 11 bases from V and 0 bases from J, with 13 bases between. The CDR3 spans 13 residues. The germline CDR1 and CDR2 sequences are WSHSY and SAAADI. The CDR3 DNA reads TGCGCCGTTTCGGGACAACTGAACACTGAAGCTTTCTTT. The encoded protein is CAVSGQLNTEAFF.

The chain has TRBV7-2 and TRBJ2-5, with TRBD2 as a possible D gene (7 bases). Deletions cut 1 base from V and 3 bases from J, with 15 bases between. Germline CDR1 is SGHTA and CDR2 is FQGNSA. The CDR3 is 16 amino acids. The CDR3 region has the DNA TGTGCCAGCAGCTTAGGTGCGGGGGCAGGTGAAGAGACCCAGTACTTC. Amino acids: CASSLGAGAGEETQYF.

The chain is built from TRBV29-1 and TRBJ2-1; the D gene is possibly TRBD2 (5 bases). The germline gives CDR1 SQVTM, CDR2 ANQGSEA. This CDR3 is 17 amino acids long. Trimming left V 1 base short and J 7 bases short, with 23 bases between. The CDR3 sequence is CSVEGLAPRTGTNEQFF. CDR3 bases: TGCAGCGTTGAAGGGCTCGCCCCCCGTACGGGAACTAATGAGCAGTTCTTC.

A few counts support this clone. Here the CDR3 reads CASSLVGGTDTQYF. The DNA for the CDR3 is TGTGCCAGCAGTTTAGTGGGTGGGACAGATACGCAGTATTTT. J is TRBJ2-3 and V is TRBV28; D is undetermined. Per the germline V gene, CDR1 is MDHEN and CDR2 is SYDVKM. The germline V and J ends were trimmed by 2 bases and 3 bases, with 9 bases remaining between them. The CDR3 is 14 residues long.

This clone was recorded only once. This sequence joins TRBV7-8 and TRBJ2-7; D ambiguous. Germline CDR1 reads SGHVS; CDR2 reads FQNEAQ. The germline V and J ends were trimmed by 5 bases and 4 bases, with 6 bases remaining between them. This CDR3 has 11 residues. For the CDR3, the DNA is TGTGCCAGCAGCCACGGGTACGAGCAGTACTTC. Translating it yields CASSHGYEQYF.